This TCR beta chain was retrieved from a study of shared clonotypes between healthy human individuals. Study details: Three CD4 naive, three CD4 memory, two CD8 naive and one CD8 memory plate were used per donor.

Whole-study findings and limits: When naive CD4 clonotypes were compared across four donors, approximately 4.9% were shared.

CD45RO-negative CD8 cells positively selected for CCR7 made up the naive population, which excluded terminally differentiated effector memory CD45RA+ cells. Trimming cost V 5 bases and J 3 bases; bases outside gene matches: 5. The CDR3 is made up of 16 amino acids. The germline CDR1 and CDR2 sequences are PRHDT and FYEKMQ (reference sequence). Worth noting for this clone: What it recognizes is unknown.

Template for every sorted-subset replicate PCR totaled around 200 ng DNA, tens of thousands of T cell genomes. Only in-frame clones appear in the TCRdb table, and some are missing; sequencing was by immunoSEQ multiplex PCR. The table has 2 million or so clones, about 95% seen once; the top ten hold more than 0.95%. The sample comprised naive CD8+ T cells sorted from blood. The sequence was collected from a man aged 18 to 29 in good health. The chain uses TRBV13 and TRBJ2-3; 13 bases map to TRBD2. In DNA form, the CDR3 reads TGTGCCAGCAGCGGACGGACTAGCGGGGGAACAGATACGCAGTATTTT. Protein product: CASSGRTSGGTDTQYF.